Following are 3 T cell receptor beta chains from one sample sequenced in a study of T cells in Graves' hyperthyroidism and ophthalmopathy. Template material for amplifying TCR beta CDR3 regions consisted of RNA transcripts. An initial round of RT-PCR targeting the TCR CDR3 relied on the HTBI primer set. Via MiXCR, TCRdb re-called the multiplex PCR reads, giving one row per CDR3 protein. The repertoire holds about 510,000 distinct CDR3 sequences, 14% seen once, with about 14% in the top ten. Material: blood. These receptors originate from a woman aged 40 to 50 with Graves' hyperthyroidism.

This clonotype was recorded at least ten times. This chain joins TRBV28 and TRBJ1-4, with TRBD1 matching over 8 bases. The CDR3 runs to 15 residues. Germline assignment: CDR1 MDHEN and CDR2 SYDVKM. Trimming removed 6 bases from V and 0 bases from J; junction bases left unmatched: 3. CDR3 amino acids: CASSLQGATNEKLFF. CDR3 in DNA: TGTGCCAGCAGCTTACAGGGGGCAACTAATGAAAAACTGTTTTTT.

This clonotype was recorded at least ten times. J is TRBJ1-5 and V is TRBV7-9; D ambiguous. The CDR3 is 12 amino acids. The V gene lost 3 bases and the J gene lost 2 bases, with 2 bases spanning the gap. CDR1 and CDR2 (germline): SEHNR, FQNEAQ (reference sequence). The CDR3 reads CASSLGNQPQHF. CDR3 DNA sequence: TGTGCCAGCAGCTTGGGCAATCAGCCCCAGCATTTT. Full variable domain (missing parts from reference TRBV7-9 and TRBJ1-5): DTGVSQNPRHKITKRGQNVTFRCDPISEHNRLYWYRQTLGQGPEFLTYFQNEAQLEKSRLLSDRFSAERPKGSFSTLEIQRTEQGDSAMYLCASSLGNQPQHFGDGTRLSIL.

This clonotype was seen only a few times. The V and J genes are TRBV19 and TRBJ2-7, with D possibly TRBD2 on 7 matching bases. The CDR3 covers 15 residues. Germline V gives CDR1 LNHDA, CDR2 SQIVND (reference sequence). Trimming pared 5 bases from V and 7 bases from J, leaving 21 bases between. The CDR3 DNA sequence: TGTGCCAGTAGTTTTGGTCGGGGGGCTGCGGTGGAGCAGTACTTC. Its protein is CASSFGRGAAVEQYF. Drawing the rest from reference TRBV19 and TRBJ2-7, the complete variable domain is DGGITQSPKYLFRKEGQNVTLSCEQNLNHDAMYWYRQDPGQGLRLIYYSQIVNDFQKGDIAEGYSVSREKKESFPLTVTSAQKNPTAFYLCASSFGRGAAVEQYFGPGTRLTVT.